These 12 T cell receptor beta chains were all obtained from the same sample, sequenced in a study of OX40 agonist ivuxolimab in advanced cancers. The table came from immunoSEQ multiplex PCR; TCRdb's copy has only in-frame clones and leaves some out. The sample holds approximately 49,000 clones; about 81% are singletons and the top ten take over 1.5%. The specimen comprised CD4+ or CD8+ T cells sorted from blood, sampled in a trial of the OX40 agonist ivuxolimab. These receptors were obtained from an adult with an advanced solid tumor such as melanoma, head and neck, liver or kidney cancer.

CDR3 sequence (DNA): TGTGCCAGCAGTCTGGCAGGCAGGTTCTACGAGCAGTACTTC. It codes for CASSLAGRFYEQYF. The chain links TRBV5-6 to TRBJ2-7; D not resolved. The CDR3 has 14 amino acids. In germline, CDR1 is SGHDT, CDR2 YYEEEE. Trimming took off 5 bases at V and 3 bases at J, with 15 bases between the two ends.

The chain combines TRBV30 with TRBJ2-5; 9 nucleotides agree with TRBD2. CDR1 and CDR2 (germline): GTSNPN, SVGIG (reference sequence). The CDR3 length is 17 residues. Trimming at V came to 0 bases and at J to 1 base, leaving 9 bases not matched to a gene. The CDR3 DNA reads TGTGCCTGGAGTGTACGGTTCGGCGGGAGGGCCCAAGAGACCCAGTACTTC. Its protein is CAWSVRFGGRAQETQYF.

The rearrangement links TRBV6-1 to TRBJ1-2; tentatively, D is TRBD1 (6 bases). Germline loops: CDR1 MNHNS, CDR2 SASEGT. Trimming took 8 bases from V and 0 from J, leaving 13 bases between them. The CDR3 totals 14 residues. This CDR3 is CASATHRANYGYTF. The CDR3 DNA follows: TGTGCCAGCGCCACACACAGGGCTAACTATGGCTACACCTTC.

This chain joins TRBV5-1 and TRBJ2-2; weak D call: TRBD2 (5 bases). The germline V gene encodes CDR1 SGHRS and CDR2 YFSETQ. V dropped 4 bases and J dropped 6 bases, with 13 bases sitting between them. The CDR3 has 14 amino acids. The CDR3 region has the DNA TGCGCCAGCAGCACACCAACGGGGTCCGGGGAGCTGTTTTTT. It yields the protein CASSTPTGSGELFF.

This sequence joins TRBV7-2 and TRBJ2-1; 14 nucleotides align to TRBD2. Germline V lookup: CDR1 SGHTA, CDR2 FQGNSA. The CDR3 has 15 residues. J lost 9 bases, V lost 4 bases, and 5 bases had no gene match. The CDR3 is CASSSGLAGAGEQFF. DNA for the CDR3: TGTGCCAGCAGCTCGGGACTAGCGGGAGCCGGTGAGCAGTTCTTC. Based on the CDR3 plus reference TRBV7-2 and TRBJ2-1, the full variable domain is GAGVSQSPSNKVTEKGKDVELRCDPISGHTALYWYRQSLGQGLEFLIYFQGNSAPDKSGLPSDRFSAERTGGSVSTLTIQRTQQEDSAVYLCASSSGLAGAGEQFFGPGTRLTVL.

The chain combines TRBV19 with TRBJ2-1, with 11 bases identical to TRBD2. Germline V CDR1 and CDR2: LNHDA, SQIVND (reference sequence). After removal of 5 bases from V and 7 bases from J, the junction contained 10 bases not matched to a gene. The CDR3 contains 16 residues. This CDR3 is CASSAPTSGKVNEQFF. CDR3 DNA sequence: TGTGCCAGTAGTGCCCCGACTAGCGGGAAAGTAAATGAGCAGTTCTTC. Combining the CDR3 with reference TRBV19 and TRBJ2-1 gives the whole variable domain DGGITQSPKYLFRKEGQNVTLSCEQNLNHDAMYWYRQDPGQGLRLIYYSQIVNDFQKGDIAEGYSVSREKKESFPLTVTSAQKNPTAFYLCASSAPTSGKVNEQFFGPGTRLTVL.

This chain uses TRBV5-1 with TRBJ1-5, with D unclear. The germline gives CDR1 SGHRS, CDR2 YFSETQ. This CDR3 is 15 amino acids long. Trimming took 0 bases from V and 3 from J, leaving 10 bases between them. DNA of the CDR3: TGCGCCAGCAGCTTGGACAGCGGTAACAATCAGCCCCAGCATTTT. This sequence encodes CASSLDSGNNQPQHF.

This chain joins TRBV5-1 and TRBJ1-3; D remains ambiguous. This CDR3 spans 13 amino acids. The germline V and J ends were trimmed by 0 bases and 8 bases, with 9 bases remaining between them. Germline V gene data show CDR1 as SGHRS and CDR2 as YFSETQ. In DNA form, the CDR3 reads TGCGCCAGCAGCTTGGCCTTAGAAGACACCATATATTTT. It translates to CASSLALEDTIYF.

V gene TRBV7-2 combines with J gene TRBJ2-2; D possibly matches TRBD1 or TRBD2 (6 bases each). V was trimmed by 6 bases and J by 5 bases, leaving 13 bases between them. The CDR3 extends over 14 amino acids. CDR1 SGHTA and CDR2 FQGNSA come from the germline V gene. The CDR3 sequence: CASSTRGDTGELFF. DNA for the CDR3: TGTGCCAGCAGTACTAGGGGGGATACCGGGGAGCTGTTTTTT.

This chain uses TRBV18 with TRBJ1-5; 8 nucleotides align to TRBD1. The CDR3 runs to 17 residues. Per the germline V gene, CDR1 is KGHSH and CDR2 is LQKENI. The V and J ends lost 3 bases and 6 bases, in that order; junction bases with no gene match: 13. The CDR3 spells CASSPSAEGRGRQPQHF. The CDR3, as DNA: TGTGCCAGCTCACCGTCAGCGGAGGGCAGGGGGCGTCAGCCCCAGCATTTT.

This chain uses TRBV5-4 with TRBJ2-3; unclear D gene. V dropped 3 bases and J dropped 6 bases, with 17 bases sitting between them. Germline-derived CDR1 and CDR2 are SGHNT and YYREEE (reference sequence). This CDR3 has 15 amino acids. The CDR3 sequence: CASSSDSLVDDTQYF. The DNA of the CDR3 is TGTGCCAGCAGCTCAGACTCCCTTGTGGACGATACGCAGTATTTT.

The V gene is TRBV28, the J gene TRBJ2-3, with 7 bases lining up with TRBD1. Trimming took 6 bases from V and 2 from J; bases not matched to a gene: 2. CDR1 is MDHEN, CDR2 SYDVKM, per germline. This CDR3 is built from 13 residues. CDR3 in amino acids: CASRTGLTDTQYF. The CDR3 DNA sequence: TGTGCCAGCAGGACAGGGCTCACAGATACGCAGTATTTT.